This entry is about one T cell receptor (beta chain). What it binds is not known. This PCR relied on a set of 60 Vbeta primers and 13 Jbeta primers. Assay: immunoSEQ multiplex PCR; the TCRdb copy retains only in-frame clones and omits some. The table has fewer than 150,000 clones, about 80% seen once; the top ten hold 2.5% to 3.5%. The CDR3 extends over 19 amino acids. With V trimmed by 1 base and J by 3 bases, 8 bases remained unmatched. Germline V gene lookup returns CDR1 LGHNA and CDR2 YNFKEQ. This sample was included in a study of cytomegalovirus exposure and HLA in healthy donors. Findings and limits, study-wide: Among CMV-associated TCR beta chains, most appeared HLA-restricted in a later analysis. The presence/absence work took it that sequencing depth was about the same across donors. Later genetic work tied a missense DCLRE1C variant to beta-chain V and J trimming.

The TCR originated in a woman in her thirties or forties in good health and CMV-seropositive. V is TRBV4-2 and J is TRBJ2-1; TRBD2 aligns across 14 bases. The sample taken for sequencing was PBMCs. DNA of the CDR3: TGTGCCAGCAGCCAAGTCCCGACTAGCGGGAGGGCGGGCTACAATGAGCAGTTCTTC. This gives the protein CASSQVPTSGRAGYNEQFF.